What follows describes a single T cell receptor beta chain. Other DNA sequences from this sample encode an identical CDR3 as well. V was cut by 3 bases and J by 0 bases, with 5 bases left in between. Per germline, CDR1 KGHSH and CDR2 LQKENI. The CDR3 totals 14 residues. In the authors' methods: Estimation of nucleated cell counts relied on the amplification of reference gene primers. Produced via immunoSEQ multiplex PCR; TCRdb's table is partial and in-frame only. V and J calls plus clone size are reproduced from that table; the DNA served to infer D and trimming. Of 90,000 to 100,000 clones in the sample, 81% were seen once. The entry originates in a study of blood T cell repertoires in COVID-19. In the study overall: COVID-19 samples collected from the United States, Italy and Spain covered acute and convalescent phases. The analysed material was cDNA or gDNA that came from T cells, B-cell-depleted T cells, or PBMCs.

This chain links TRBV18 with TRBJ1-4; D is unclear. Source material: peripheral blood. The sequence was collected from a man in his fifties or sixties with acute or convalescent COVID-19. CDR3 sequence (DNA): TGTGCCAGCTCACCTACTGCAACTAATGAAAAACTGTTTTTT. Translated: CASSPTATNEKLFF.